This passage covers 11 T cell receptor beta chains from one sample sequenced in a study of blood T cells in healthy people across ages. It was with a sample-barcoded 5' primer and a J-beta primer mix that a second PCR of about 7 to 12 cycles was run. TCRdb re-called the 5' RACE reads with MiXCR, one entry per CDR3 protein. The sample records 1,800,000 or so distinct CDR3 sequences, about 39% being singletons. Material for sequencing was blood. These receptors came from a human donor in good health.

The chain is built from TRBV6-5 and TRBJ1-3, with D uncertain. Germline V lookup: CDR1 MNHEY, CDR2 SVGAGI. Trimming stripped 5 bases from V and 5 bases from J, with 16 bases between. The length of the CDR3 is 15 residues. The CDR3 region is CASSPGPPQRNTIYF. In nucleotides, the CDR3 is TGTGCCAGCAGTCCCGGGCCACCACAAAGAAACACCATATATTTT.

The V gene is TRBV20-1, the J gene TRBJ2-1, with D possibly being TRBD2 (6 bases). Trimming removed 7 bases from V and 7 bases from J, with 20 bases in between. This CDR3 is 14 amino acids long. Germline values: CDR1 DFQATT, CDR2 SNEGSKA (reference sequence). This chain's CDR3 is CSVRDWRGLNEQFF. The CDR3 DNA reads TGCAGTGTTAGGGACTGGAGGGGCCTTAATGAGCAGTTCTTC.

As DNA, the CDR3 is TGCAGTGCTAGAGCCTTCATAATTCTTCGACACTCCGGCACAGATACGCAGTATTTT. Its protein product is CSARAFIILRHSGTDTQYF. The chain is built from TRBV20-1 and TRBJ2-3; no clear D gene. V lost 1 base and J lost 1, with 24 bases in between. The CDR3 contains 19 residues. Germline CDR1 is DFQATT and CDR2 is SNEGSKA (reference sequence).

In its sample, this clonotype was seen once. The rearrangement links TRBV13 to TRBJ2-5; D is possibly TRBD1 or TRBD2 (5 bases each). Germline loops: CDR1 PRHDT, CDR2 FYEKMQ (reference sequence). The V end was cut by 5 bases, the J end by 10 bases, with 14 bases between. The CDR3 runs to 12 residues. CDR3 in DNA: TGTGCCAGCAGCCCAAGGGGCGGGTACCAGTACTTC. As protein: CASSPRGGYQYF.

With respect to this clonotype: The final CDR3 position lacks the conserved phenylalanine or tryptophan, pointing to a likely read error. The V and J genes are TRBV29-1 and TRBJ2-7; possible D gene TRBD1, 6 bases. The V and J ends lost 7 bases and 0 bases respectively, with 16 bases between them. The CDR3 sequence is 14 residues long. Germline CDR1 is SQVTM and CDR2 is ANQGSEA. CDR3 in amino acids: CSAQLTGSSYEQYL. CDR3 sequence (DNA): TGCAGCGCCCAACTAACAGGGAGCTCCTACGAGCAGTACTTG.

This rearrangement joins TRBV20-1 to TRBJ1-2; no clear D. Germline CDR1 and CDR2: DFQATT and SNEGSKA (reference sequence). CDR3 length: 14 amino acids. V gave up 3 bases and J gave up 0 bases, with 11 bases separating them. The CDR3 region has the DNA TGCAGTGCTAGCCCTCCGGGATCTAACTATGGCTACACCTTC. This translates into CSASPPGSNYGYTF.

This clonotype was detected only a few times. The gene calls are TRBV7-2 and TRBJ2-3, with 7 positions matching TRBD2. V shed 2 bases, J shed 2 bases, and the junction held 7 bases outside the gene matches. Germline CDR1 SGHTA, CDR2 FQGNSA. The CDR3 has 16 amino acids. For the CDR3, the DNA is TGTGCCAGCAGCTTATTTGCGGGGGTTTTCACAGATACGCAGTATTTT. Amino acids: CASSLFAGVFTDTQYF.

This clonotype was observed a few times. V is TRBV15 and J is TRBJ2-1, with 7 bases that match TRBD1. There are 15 residues in the CDR3. The V and J ends lost 4 bases and 3 bases, in that order; junction bases with no gene match: 6. The germline gives CDR1 LNHNV, CDR2 YYDKDF (reference sequence). The CDR3 coding sequence is TGTGCCACCAGCACGGACAGGAGAAACTACAATGAGCAGTTCTTC. It codes for CATSTDRRNYNEQFF.

The rearrangement joins TRBV6-2 or TRBV6-3 to TRBJ2-2; tentative D call: TRBD1 (5 bases). Deletions cut 4 bases from V and 4 bases from J, with 10 bases between. The CDR3 loop spans 14 amino acids. Germline V lookup: CDR1 MNHEY, CDR2 SVGEGT. The CDR3 is CASSSPRGTGELFF. The CDR3 DNA reads TGTGCCAGCAGTTCGCCTAGGGGCACCGGGGAGCTGTTTTTT.

This clonotype turned up a few times. V and J are TRBV3-1 and TRBJ1-2; D not certain. Trimming removed 4 bases from V and 4 bases from J, with 13 bases in between. In germline, CDR1 is LGHDT, CDR2 YNNKEL (reference sequence). This CDR3 comprises 14 residues. The CDR3 sequence is CASSPLGLLYGYTF. Written as DNA, the CDR3 is TGTGCCAGCAGCCCCCTGGGTCTCCTCTATGGCTACACCTTC. Looking up the rest from reference TRBV3-1 and TRBJ1-2 gives the full variable domain: DTAVSQTPKYLVTQMGNDKSIKCEQNLGHDTMYWYKQDSKKFLKIMFSYNNKELIINETVPNRFSPKSPDKAHLNLHINSLELGDSAVYFCASSPLGLLYGYTFGSGTRLTVV.

This clonotype was found a few times. CDR3 in amino acids: CSARGARTDDEQYF. The CDR3 DNA is TGCAGTGCTAGGGGTGCTAGGACAGACGACGAGCAGTACTTC. This chain links TRBV20-1 with TRBJ2-7, with D perhaps TRBD1 (6 bases). Germline V CDR1 and CDR2: DFQATT, SNEGSKA (reference sequence). The CDR3 is 14 residues long. V lost 3 bases and J 5 bases, leaving 17 bases between the germline ends.